Listed here are 16 T cell receptor beta chains from one sample, sequenced in a study of blood T cell repertoires in COVID-19. TCRdb's table, derived via immunoSEQ multiplex PCR, lists solely in-frame clones and lacks some. The data hold 170,000 or so clones, with 88% observed a single time. Sequenced: PBMCs or T cells enriched from blood (not recorded which). The source of these receptors is a woman aged 50 to 60 who had recovered from COVID-19.

This chain links TRBV29-1 with TRBJ2-5; the match to TRBD2 covers 7 bases. The CDR3 extends over 14 amino acids. Losses at the gene ends were 4 bases for V and 2 bases for J; bases not matched to a gene: 7. Germline assignment: CDR1 SQVTM and CDR2 ANQGSEA. The CDR3 DNA reads TGCAGCGTTGTCGGCCGGGACTATCAAGAGACCCAGTACTTC. Its protein is CSVVGRDYQETQYF.

The V gene is TRBV4-1, the J gene TRBJ2-7; 9 bases fit TRBD1. The CDR3 contains 16 residues. V lost 5 bases, J lost 5 bases, and 13 bases stayed unmatched. Looked up from germline, CDR1 is MGHRA and CDR2 is YSYEKL. The CDR3 reads CASSSVTGQGNNEQYF. The CDR3 nucleotides read TGCGCCAGCAGCTCCGTCACGGGACAGGGTAACAACGAGCAGTACTTC.

The chain joins TRBV12-3 or TRBV12-4 to TRBJ2-3; perhaps TRBD2 as D (5 bases). The CDR3 consists of 11 residues. V lost 6 bases and J lost 4, with 5 bases in between. The CDR3 nucleotides are TGTGCCAGCAGGGGAGCAGATACGCAGTATTTT. It translates to CASRGADTQYF.

This clone was seen once. The V gene is TRBV6-1, the J gene TRBJ1-2; D perhaps matches TRBD1 (5 bases). CDR1 and CDR2 from the germline V gene are MNHNS and SASEGT. This CDR3 is 16 amino acids long. Trimming stripped 2 bases from V and 2 bases from J, with 15 bases between. CDR3 nucleotides: TGTGCCAGCAGTGAACCTGGGGCGGGAACCAACTATGGCTACACCTTC. Its protein is CASSEPGAGTNYGYTF.

This chain links TRBV2 with TRBJ2-2, with a tentative D call TRBD2 (5 bases). The CDR3 is made up of 12 amino acids. Between the trimmed V and J ends, which lost 6 bases and 7 bases, there was a span of 9 bases. CDR1 SNHLY and CDR2 FYNNEI come from the germline V gene. The CDR3 region has the DNA TGTGCCAGCAGCGGCGGGTTCGGGGAGCTGTTTTTT. This translates into CASSGGFGELFF. Combining the CDR3 with reference TRBV2 and TRBJ2-2 gives the whole variable domain EPEVTQTPSHQVTQMGQEVILRCVPISNHLYFYWYRQILGQKVEFLVSFYNNEISEKSEIFDDQFSVERPDGSNFTLKIRSTKLEDSAMYFCASSGGFGELFFGEGSRLTVL.

This chain connects TRBV6-5 to TRBJ1-3; D unresolved. The V end was cut by 5 bases, the J end by 9 bases, with 14 bases between. Germline loops: CDR1 MNHEY, CDR2 SVGAGI. This CDR3 is 13 amino acids long. The CDR3 reads CASSLGRASTIYF. The CDR3 DNA follows: TGTGCCAGCAGTCTGGGGAGGGCGTCCACCATATATTTT.

The chain is built from TRBV5-8 and TRBJ2-2, with TRBD1 identical over 9 bases. This CDR3 spans 14 amino acids. Germline CDR1 reads SGHTS; CDR2 reads YDEGEE. Trimming cost V 2 bases and J 7 bases; bases outside gene matches: 3. The CDR3 DNA is TGTGCCAGCAGCTTACTGACAGGGGGCGGGGAGCTGTTTTTT. Its translation: CASSLLTGGGELFF.

This chain uses TRBV6-5 with TRBJ1-2; 9 bases map to TRBD1. CDR3 length: 15 amino acids. Germline V lookup: CDR1 MNHEY, CDR2 SVGAGI. The V and J ends lost 8 bases and 8 bases, in that order; junction bases with no gene match: 15. Written as DNA, the CDR3 is TGTGCCAGCCATAACTCCGACAGGGGGAGAGGGGGCTACACCTTC. Its translation is CASHNSDRGRGGYTF.

The chain couples TRBV30 to TRBJ2-2; TRBD1 matches at 9 bases. CDR1 is GTSNPN, CDR2 SVGIG, per germline (reference sequence). The CDR3 covers 14 residues. The V gene end was trimmed by 5 bases and the J gene end by 5 bases; junction bases not matched to a gene: 6. CDR3 nucleotides: TGTGCCTGGCAACAGGGGGCGGGGACCGGGGAGCTGTTTTTT. It translates to CAWQQGAGTGELFF.

The count of this clone is one. The chain has TRBV5-4 and TRBJ2-1, with 7 bases fitting TRBD2. CDR1 and CDR2 from the germline V gene are SGHNT and YYREEE (reference sequence). The CDR3 sequence is 15 residues long. Trimming cost V 5 bases and J 7 bases; bases outside gene matches: 12. CDR3 bases: TGTGCCAGCAGTTATGAGCGGGGATTTGGGAATGAGCAGTTCTTC. The encoded protein is CASSYERGFGNEQFF.

V usage is TRBV5-1 and J usage is TRBJ2-2; 10 bases fit TRBD1. Germline V gene lookup returns CDR1 SGHRS and CDR2 YFSETQ. The CDR3 covers 15 residues. V lost 4 bases and J lost 7; bases outside the gene matches: 7. The CDR3 reads CASSQATGGIGELFF. The DNA for the CDR3 is TGCGCCAGCAGCCAAGCGACAGGGGGCATCGGGGAGCTGTTTTTT.

The chain carries TRBV19 and TRBJ1-1; 11 bases are a match to TRBD1. The germline gives CDR1 LNHDA, CDR2 SQIVND (reference sequence). The CDR3 is made up of 15 amino acids. The ends lost 6 bases at V and 7 bases at J; junction bases unmatched: 10. The CDR3 nucleotides are TGTGCCAGTAGGCCTGGACAGGGGGCGACGGGTGAAGCTTTCTTT. It specifies CASRPGQGATGEAFF.

The chain is built from TRBV24-1 and TRBJ2-5, with a tentative D call TRBD2 (6 bases). CDR1 and CDR2 from the germline V gene are KGHDR and SFDVKD. Trimming removed 5 bases from V and 4 bases from J, with 16 bases in between. CDR3 size: 15 residues. The CDR3 reads CATSAEGGGIETQYF. CDR3 in DNA: TGTGCCACCAGTGCCGAGGGAGGTGGGATAGAGACCCAGTACTTC.

V and J are TRBV10-3 and TRBJ1-2; a weak D match, TRBD1 (5 bases). CDR3 length equals 17 residues. Per germline, CDR1 ENHRY and CDR2 SYGVKD. The V gene lost 2 bases and the J gene lost 2 bases, with 18 bases spanning the gap. The CDR3 region is CAISEPQNRDSNYGYTF. CDR3 nucleotide sequence: TGTGCCATCAGTGAGCCGCAAAACCGGGACTCGAACTATGGCTACACCTTC.

The V and J genes are TRBV5-6 and TRBJ2-7, with TRBD1 identical over 12 bases. CDR3 length: 18 residues. V lost 0 bases, J lost 5 bases, and 12 bases stayed unmatched. CDR1 is SGHDT and CDR2 is YYEEEE in the germline V gene. The CDR3, as DNA: TGTGCCAGCAGCTTGGGCCCGGGACAGGGGGCCCTCCTCCACGAGCAGTACTTC. The encoded protein is CASSLGPGQGALLHEQYF.

The rearrangement joins TRBV7-3 to TRBJ2-3; TRBD2 agrees at 8 bases. The V and J ends lost 1 base and 0 bases, in that order; junction bases with no gene match: 9. Germline-derived CDR1 and CDR2 are SGHTA and FQGTGA. The CDR3 is made up of 18 amino acids. In DNA form, the CDR3 reads TGTGCCAGCAGCTTAAGGTCGTCGGTAGCGGGGAGCACAGATACGCAGTATTTT. Translating it yields CASSLRSSVAGSTDTQYF.